The 29 T cell receptor beta chains below were found in one sample sequenced in a study of blood T cells in healthy people across ages. A second about 7 to 11 cycle PCR used barcoded and J-beta primers. MiXCR was run by TCRdb on the 5' RACE reads, yielding one entry per CDR3 protein. The sample contains under 700,000 distinct CDR3 sequences, around 24% of which appear only once. This sample was shared with a second study, whose subject was T cells of mothers and their children.

Sequenced input: blood. Receptor source: a boy between 10 and 17 years old in good health.

This clonotype was recorded many times. The V call is TRBV27, the J call TRBJ2-5, with D perhaps matching TRBD1 or TRBD2 (5 bases each). The J call may not be correct, given that the DNA end is closer to TRBJ2-7. The CDR3 contains 16 residues. Germline V gene sequence: CDR1 MNHEY, CDR2 SMNVEV (reference sequence). CDR3 sequence reads: CASTPNRDQLYYEQYF. For the CDR3, the DNA is TGTGCCAGCACTCCGAATAGGGACCAGCTGTACTACGAGCAGTACTTC.

The chain has TRBV15 and TRBJ2-3, with TRBD2 matching over 10 bases. V shed 6 bases, J shed 2 bases, and the junction held 5 bases outside the gene matches. Germline lookup yields CDR1 LNHNV and CDR2 YYDKDF (reference sequence). The CDR3 length is 15 residues. The DNA of the CDR3 is TGTGCCACCAGGGCCGGGACTAGCGACACAGATACGCAGTATTTT. It specifies CATRAGTSDTDTQYF.

The gene calls are TRBV20-1 and TRBJ1-2; the D gene is possibly TRBD1 (5 bases). V shed 0 bases and J shed 3 bases, with 14 bases lying between them. This CDR3 contains 15 residues. Germline V gene data show CDR1 as DFQATT and CDR2 as SNEGSKA (reference sequence). CDR3 amino acids: CSARDDPGGDYGYTF. CDR3 bases: TGCAGTGCTAGAGATGACCCCGGGGGGGACTATGGCTACACCTTC.

The rearrangement joins TRBV18 to TRBJ1-3; tentative D call: TRBD1 (5 bases). This CDR3 comprises 16 residues. The V gene lost 2 bases and the J gene lost 3 bases, with 14 bases spanning the gap. Per germline, CDR1 KGHSH and CDR2 LQKENI. CDR3 loop: CASSPFQGSDGNTIYF. The CDR3 bases are TGTGCCAGCTCACCATTTCAGGGAAGTGATGGAAACACCATATATTTT.

The genes are TRBV10-3 and TRBJ2-3; D unclear. V was clipped by 3 bases and J by 5 bases, with 12 bases between them. The length of the CDR3 is 14 residues. From germline, CDR1 is ENHRY and CDR2 SYGVKD. CDR3 amino acids: CAISDVVEVDTQYF. The CDR3 DNA reads TGTGCCATCAGTGATGTGGTCGAGGTAGATACGCAGTATTTT.

CDR3 sequence (DNA): TGTGCCAGCAGTTTCGGCAGGGGTGCCGGGGAGCTGTTTTTT. It yields the protein CASSFGRGAGELFF. The chain carries TRBV27 and TRBJ2-2; D may be TRBD1 (6 bases). There are 14 residues in the CDR3. Trimming removed 3 bases at V and 6 bases at J, with 11 bases between. Germline V lookup: CDR1 MNHEY, CDR2 SMNVEV (reference sequence).

This clonotype was seen a few times. The chain recombines TRBV7-9 with TRBJ2-1; TRBD2 might be the D (6 bases). With the DNA end fitting TRBJ2-5 better, the J assignment may be wrong. The CDR3 loop spans 14 amino acids. The germline gives CDR1 SEHNR, CDR2 FQNEAQ (reference sequence). CDR3 residues: CASGSGTLRETQYF. CDR3 coding DNA: TGTGCCAGCGGATCCGGGACTTTACGGGAGACCCAGTACTTC.

This clonotype was seen a handful of times. The chain employs TRBV21-1 and TRBJ2-1. TRBV21-1 is an annotated pseudogene. There are 21 residues in the CDR3. The CDR3 nucleotides are TGTGCCAGCAGCAAAGCGCGAGATCGAGTAGGAAACTGGACGCTTCACAATGAGCAGTTCTTC. This gives the protein CASSKARDRVGNWTLHNEQFF.

This clonotype has only a few counts. The rearrangement joins TRBV20-1 to TRBJ2-3; TRBD1 is a possible D gene (5 bases). The V end was cut by 6 bases, the J end by 4 bases, with 14 bases between. CDR1 is DFQATT, CDR2 SNEGSKA, per germline (reference sequence). CDR3 length: 13 residues. CDR3 sequence: CSAGPSGSDTQYF. The CDR3 nucleotides are TGCAGTGCGGGGCCCTCGGGTTCAGATACGCAGTATTTT.

This clonotype was observed a handful of times. The V and J genes are TRBV14 and TRBJ2-1, with D perhaps TRBD1 (5 bases). The end of the DNA fits TRBJ2-7 better, so the J call may be wrong. CDR3 size: 15 residues. Per the germline V gene, CDR1 is SGHDN and CDR2 is FVKESK. The CDR3 DNA reads TGTGCCAGCAGCTTCGGACATTCCCCCTCTTACGAGCAGTACTTC. It is translated as CASSFGHSPSYEQYF.

This clonotype turned up a few times. The J gene is TRBJ2-1, the V gene TRBV29-1, with D possibly TRBD2 on 5 matching bases. The V gene lost 7 bases and the J gene lost 2 bases, with 12 bases spanning the gap. Looked up from germline, CDR1 is SQVTM and CDR2 is ANQGSEA. The CDR3 is made up of 13 amino acids. The CDR3: CSADPSPYNEQFF. The CDR3 region has the DNA TGCAGCGCCGACCCTAGCCCCTACAATGAGCAGTTCTTC.

The genes are TRBV24-1 and TRBJ2-5, with D possibly matching TRBD2 (6 bases). V lost 4 bases and J 3 bases, leaving 17 bases between the germline ends. Germline values: CDR1 KGHDR, CDR2 SFDVKD. CDR3 length equals 16 residues. CDR3 DNA sequence: TGTGCCACCAGTGAAACTGGGAAGGGAGGAAAAGAGACCCAGTACTTC. Amino acids: CATSETGKGGKETQYF.

This clonotype was detected a few times. The chain uses TRBV6-5 and TRBJ1-1; no clear D. With 10 bases removed from V and 0 bases from J, the gap between germline ends came to 9 bases. The germline gives CDR1 MNHEY, CDR2 SVGAGI. This CDR3 contains 12 residues. The CDR3 DNA sequence: TGTGCCACCTGGACGGTGAACACTGAAGCTTTCTTT. It specifies CATWTVNTEAFF.

This sequence joins TRBV2 and TRBJ1-5; 8 bases agree with TRBD1. This CDR3 has 14 amino acids. CDR1 SNHLY and CDR2 FYNNEI come from the germline V gene. Trimming at V came to 4 bases and at J to 6 bases, leaving 5 bases not matched to a gene. The CDR3 loop reads CASSVGQGTQPQHF. The CDR3 DNA reads TGTGCCAGCAGTGTCGGACAGGGCACTCAGCCCCAGCATTTT.

The rearrangement links TRBV5-1 to TRBJ2-5; TRBD2 agrees at 11 bases. The end of the DNA aligns better with TRBJ2-7, so the J call may be wrong. The germline CDR1 and CDR2 sequences are SGHRS and YFSETQ. This CDR3 is built from 19 residues. Here the CDR3 reads CASSLAVILAGGLRDEQYF. The CDR3 nucleotides are TGCGCCAGCAGCTTGGCCGTGATTCTAGCGGGGGGTTTACGGGACGAGCAGTACTTC.

This clonotype was detected ten times or more. The rearrangement uses TRBV6-5 and TRBJ2-7; D is undetermined. This CDR3 spans 14 amino acids. Trimming shortened V by 4 bases and J by 6 bases, and 16 bases separated the two germline ends. CDR1 is MNHEY, CDR2 SVGAGI, per germline. CDR3 coding DNA: TGTGCCAGCAGTTCTCAAACGGCATTCCCCGAGCAGTACTTC. Translating it yields CASSSQTAFPEQYF.

This clonotype showed up just a few times. This chain uses TRBV28 with TRBJ2-1; D gene ambiguous. The CDR3 spans 13 residues. Germline CDR1 is MDHEN and CDR2 is SYDVKM. Trimming left V 6 bases short and J 7 bases short, with 13 bases between. The CDR3 loop is CASRGDAGNEQFF. For the CDR3, the DNA is TGTGCCAGCAGGGGCGACGCCGGTAATGAGCAGTTCTTC.

This clonotype has more than one count but fewer than ten. The V and J genes are TRBV7-8 and TRBJ1-5; D might be TRBD1 (5 bases). The V end was cut by 5 bases, the J end by 4 bases, with 21 bases between. This CDR3 region has 17 residues. The germline CDR1 and CDR2 sequences are SGHVS and FQNEAQ. This CDR3 reads CASSLAPGQLTNQPQHF. CDR3 sequence (DNA): TGTGCCAGCAGCCTCGCGCCGGGGCAACTGACAAATCAGCCCCAGCATTTT.

The V and J genes are TRBV7-8 and TRBJ1-5; D is uncertain. V dropped 2 bases and J dropped 3 bases, with 20 bases sitting between them. The germline V gene encodes CDR1 SGHVS and CDR2 FQNEAQ. This CDR3 is built from 18 residues. The CDR3 DNA is TGTGCCAGCAGCTTACGAGAGGGAGCCGCCTACTTCAATCAGCCCCAGCATTTT. Its translation: CASSLREGAAYFNQPQHF.

Only a few counts were recorded for this clonotype. Compared with germline, one end of the junction differs, possibly owing to a read error. V and J are TRBV7-2 and TRBJ2-7, with a possible D match to TRBD1 (7 bases). This CDR3 region has 13 residues. The germline V gene has CDR1 SGHTA and CDR2 FQGNSA. In nucleotides, the CDR3 is TGTGCCAGCAGCTTGCGGGACAGTCGCGGCTCCTTTTTC. The encoded protein is CASSLRDSRGSFF.

This clonotype came up a few times. This chain links TRBV6-2 or TRBV6-3 with TRBJ2-7, with D perhaps TRBD2 (5 bases). CDR3 size: 18 residues. V shed 4 bases and J shed 0 bases, with 22 bases lying between them. CDR1 and CDR2 (germline): MNHEY, SVGEGT. The CDR3: CASSSELFNPGSSYEQYF. CDR3 DNA sequence: TGTGCCAGCAGTTCGGAACTATTTAACCCGGGGAGCTCCTACGAGCAGTACTTC.

This clonotype turned up a few times. V usage is TRBV6-1 and J usage is TRBJ2-7; tentatively, D is TRBD2 (5 bases). This CDR3 region has 13 residues. Trimming removed 8 bases from V and 6 bases from J, with 17 bases in between. CDR1 is MNHNS, CDR2 SASEGT, per germline. CDR3 DNA sequence: TGTGCCAGCGTTTTGGCGACGGAGGTCGAGCAGTACTTC. Translation gives CASVLATEVEQYF.

J is TRBJ2-5 and V is TRBV7-9; no reliable D call. The germline V gene encodes CDR1 SEHNR and CDR2 FQNEAQ (reference sequence). The CDR3 runs 16 residues. The V gene lost 1 base and the J gene lost 5 bases, with 17 bases spanning the gap. This CDR3 reads CASSLVLAEWAETQYF. As DNA, the CDR3 is TGTGCCAGCAGCTTAGTCTTGGCAGAATGGGCGGAGACCCAGTACTTC.

This clonotype turned up a few times. The chain links TRBV9 to TRBJ1-3, with D possibly TRBD1 on 5 matching bases. V was cut by 0 bases and J by 0 bases, with 10 bases left in between. The CDR3 has 16 residues. CDR1 and CDR2 from the germline V gene are SGDLS and YYNGEE. The CDR3 protein is CASSVAGGSSGNTIYF. The CDR3 DNA reads as TGTGCCAGCAGCGTAGCTGGGGGTAGCTCTGGAAACACCATATATTTT.

This rearrangement joins TRBV4-1 to TRBJ2-5; 13 bases map to TRBD2. The assigned J gene may be wrong: the sequence end matches TRBJ2-1 better. Germline lookup yields CDR1 MGHRA and CDR2 YSYEKL. This CDR3 contains 16 residues. The CDR3 reads CASSQDGGLAGNEQFF. CDR3 DNA sequence: TGCGCCAGCAGCCAAGATGGGGGACTAGCGGGGAATGAGCAGTTCTTC.

V usage is TRBV4-3 and J usage is TRBJ2-3; D remains unclear. Deletions cut 0 bases from V and 6 bases from J, with 7 bases between. CDR3 length: 13 residues. Germline V gene sequence: CDR1 LGHNA, CDR2 YSLEER. CDR3 region: CASSQDPVDTQYF. In DNA, the CDR3 is TGCGCCAGCAGCCAAGATCCTGTGGATACGCAGTATTTT.

The genes are TRBV27 and TRBJ2-1; 10 bases are a match to TRBD2. Per germline, CDR1 MNHEY and CDR2 SMNVEV (reference sequence). The length of the CDR3 is 19 residues. The V segment lost 1 base and the J segment 4 bases; nucleotides outside the gene matches: 13. The CDR3 region is CASSLYSGPSGSSYNEQFF. As DNA, the CDR3 is TGTGCCAGCAGTTTATACAGTGGTCCTAGCGGGAGTTCTTACAATGAGCAGTTCTTC.

This clonotype appeared a few times. V usage is TRBV21-1 and J usage is TRBJ1-1; the table's D call of TRBD1 was not tested on the DNA. TRBV21-1 has pseudogene status. The CDR3 is 15 amino acids. The CDR3 is CASSKWRWGRGEAFF. CDR3 in DNA: TGTGCCAGCAGCAAATGGAGGTGGGGGAGAGGTGAAGCTTTCTTT.

The chain combines TRBV3-1 with TRBJ1-1; 7 positions match TRBD1. Per the germline V gene, CDR1 is LGHDT and CDR2 is YNNKEL (reference sequence). After removal of 4 bases from V and 1 base from J, the junction contained 9 bases not matched to a gene. The CDR3 is 16 amino acids. In DNA form, the CDR3 reads TGTGCCAGCAGCCTTGGTATCAGGGGGGCGAACACTGAAGCTTTCTTT. It encodes CASSLGIRGANTEAFF.